The 30 T cell receptor beta chains reported below all come from one sample, sequenced in a study of blood T cell repertoires in COVID-19. This table comes from immunoSEQ multiplex PCR, and its TCRdb copy is limited to in-frame clones, with some not included. The table records nearly 50,000 clones, roughly 86% of them present only once. Sequences were obtained from peripheral blood. These receptors originate from a man aged 35 to 55 with active COVID-19.

The chain recombines TRBV7-9 with TRBJ2-7; possibly TRBD2 for D (6 bases). This CDR3 has 15 residues. Germline loops: CDR1 SEHNR, CDR2 FQNEAQ (reference sequence). V lost 2 bases and J 2 bases, leaving 13 bases between the germline ends. CDR3 protein: CASSLRLDGAYEQYF. The CDR3 DNA follows: TGTGCCAGCAGCTTAAGACTAGACGGGGCCTACGAGCAGTACTTC.

The rearrangement links TRBV7-3 to TRBJ2-2; D gene ambiguous. The CDR3 sequence is 13 residues long. V lost 6 bases and J lost 3, with 8 bases in between. The germline gives CDR1 SGHTA, CDR2 FQGTGA. The CDR3 bases are TGTGCCAGCAGTTCCCGGTACACCGGGGAGCTGTTTTTT. Translation gives CASSSRYTGELFF.

This clone occurred a few times. The chain has TRBV9 and TRBJ2-5; TRBD2 agrees at 8 bases. Germline trimming cut 0 bases from V and 1 base from J; bases unmatched to any gene: 2. Per germline, CDR1 SGDLS and CDR2 YYNGEE. The CDR3 contains 15 residues. CDR3 nucleotides: TGTGCCAGCAGCGTAGGTAGCGGGATCCAAGAGACCCAGTACTTC. Translated: CASSVGSGIQETQYF.

The chain combines TRBV30 with TRBJ1-5; tentatively, D is TRBD1 (5 bases). The length of the CDR3 is 13 residues. V lost 2 bases, J lost 5 bases, and 10 bases lay in between. CDR1 and CDR2 from the germline V gene are GTSNPN and SVGIG (reference sequence). Here the CDR3 DNA reads TGTGCCTGGAGTTCAGGGAGGTATCAGCCCCAGCATTTT. Protein: CAWSSGRYQPQHF.

The rearrangement links TRBV18 to TRBJ2-7, with 7 bases that match TRBD2. The CDR3 has 13 residues. The V gene end was trimmed by 3 bases and the J gene end by 5 bases; junction bases not matched to a gene: 4. Germline CDR1 and CDR2: KGHSH and LQKENI. As DNA, the CDR3 is TGTGCCAGCTCACCTGGGGGGGACGACGAGCAGTACTTC. It encodes CASSPGGDDEQYF.

This chain connects TRBV28 to TRBJ2-6; TRBD2 might be the D (6 bases). CDR1 MDHEN and CDR2 SYDVKM come from the germline V gene. The CDR3 runs 16 residues. Trimming stripped 2 bases from V and 2 bases from J, with 10 bases between. The DNA of the CDR3 is TGTGCCAGCAGTTTAGGAGGGAACGCTGGGGCCAACGTCCTGACTTTC. Translating gives CASSLGGNAGANVLTF.

The chain joins TRBV10-3 to TRBJ2-1; 7 bases are a match to TRBD2. Germline lookup yields CDR1 ENHRY and CDR2 SYGVKD. V shed 8 bases, J shed 7 bases, and the junction held 11 bases outside the gene matches. CDR3 length: 14 residues. The CDR3 sequence: CAISSGVLTNEQFF. CDR3 DNA: TGTGCCATCTCTAGCGGAGTTCTAACAAATGAGCAGTTCTTC.

This chain uses TRBV2 with TRBJ2-1; 9 positions agree with TRBD1. Germline assignment: CDR1 SNHLY and CDR2 FYNNEI. The CDR3 sequence is 16 residues long. V trimming: 2 bases; J trimming: 7 bases; junction bases outside the gene matches: 9. The CDR3, as DNA: TGTGCCAGCAGTGAATGGGGGACAGGGAATGGAAATGAGCAGTTCTTC. It translates to CASSEWGTGNGNEQFF.

This clone came up once. This chain connects TRBV28 to TRBJ2-2, with D unresolved. Trimming took 3 bases from V and 12 from J, leaving 11 bases between them. The germline V gene has CDR1 MDHEN and CDR2 SYDVKM. CDR3 size: 12 residues. The CDR3 bases are TGTGCCAGCAGTTTGCCAGGAACAAAGCTGTTTTTT. It encodes CASSLPGTKLFF.

The gene calls are TRBV7-8 and TRBJ1-4; the D gene is possibly TRBD1 (5 bases). The CDR3 loop spans 16 amino acids. Germline CDR1 and CDR2: SGHVS and FQNEAQ. The V and J ends lost 1 base and 0 bases respectively, with 9 bases between them. The CDR3 sequence is CASSLDQGSTNEKLFF. DNA for the CDR3: TGTGCCAGCAGCTTAGATCAGGGTTCAACTAATGAAAAACTGTTTTTT. The complete variable domain, with remaining parts taken from reference TRBV7-8 and TRBJ1-4, reads GAGVSQSPRYKVAKRGQDVALRCDPISGHVSLFWYQQALGQGPEFLTYFQNEAQLDKSGLPSDRFFAERPEGSVSTLKIQRTQQEDSAVYLCASSLDQGSTNEKLFFGSGTQLSVL.

This clone was seen only a few times. The V gene is TRBV7-6, the J gene TRBJ2-5; 10 bases match TRBD2. Germline CDR1 and CDR2: SGHVS and FNYEAQ. The trim removed 3 bases at V and 1 base at J, leaving 11 bases unmatched. The CDR3 loop spans 18 amino acids. CDR3 in amino acids: CASSFAWAGTSAQETQYF. Here the CDR3 DNA reads TGTGCCAGCAGCTTCGCCTGGGCCGGGACTAGCGCCCAAGAGACCCAGTACTTC.

This sequence joins TRBV7-3 and TRBJ2-1; the D gene is possibly TRBD1 (6 bases). This CDR3 is 15 amino acids long. CDR1 and CDR2 from the germline V gene are SGHTA and FQGTGA. Trimming pared 5 bases from V and 6 bases from J, leaving 17 bases between. CDR3 in amino acids: CASSQGRTAPNEQFF. The DNA for the CDR3 is TGTGCCAGCAGCCAGGGCCGGACAGCCCCCAATGAGCAGTTCTTC.

The rearrangement uses TRBV7-2 and TRBJ1-4, with 8 bases aligning to TRBD1. Germline trimming cut 5 bases from V and 7 bases from J; bases unmatched to any gene: 9. Per the germline V gene, CDR1 is SGHTA and CDR2 is FQGNSA. The CDR3 extends over 15 amino acids. CDR3 sequence reads: CASSRGQGGGEKLFF. The CDR3 nucleotides are TGTGCCAGCAGCCGCGGACAGGGTGGCGGTGAAAAACTGTTTTTT.

This clone has a single count. V is TRBV28 and J is TRBJ2-7, with TRBD2 matching 7 bases. With 3 bases clipped from V and 0 bases from J, the junction kept 5 bases outside the gene matches. This CDR3 contains 15 residues. Germline V lookup: CDR1 MDHEN, CDR2 SYDVKM. CDR3 sequence: CASSFLADLSYEQYF. In DNA form, the CDR3 reads TGTGCCAGCAGTTTTCTAGCGGATCTCTCCTACGAGCAGTACTTC.

V usage is TRBV9 and J usage is TRBJ1-2, with D hard to call. Germline V lookup: CDR1 SGDLS, CDR2 YYNGEE. The CDR3 runs 13 residues. V was clipped by 3 bases and J by 4 bases, with 10 bases between them. This CDR3 is CASSDKLGYGYTF. CDR3 bases: TGTGCCAGCAGCGATAAACTAGGCTATGGCTACACCTTC.

The CDR3 coding sequence is TGTGCCAGCAGCGTCGACAATTCCTACGAGCAGTACTTC. As protein: CASSVDNSYEQYF. The chain uses TRBV7-3 and TRBJ2-7; unclear D gene. This CDR3 spans 13 amino acids. Trimming left V 5 bases short and J 1 base short, with 9 bases between. The germline V gene has CDR1 SGHTA and CDR2 FQGTGA. Together with reference TRBV7-3 and TRBJ2-7, the CDR3 gives the full variable domain: GAGVSQTPSNKVTEKGKYVELRCDPISGHTALYWYRQSLGQGPEFLIYFQGTGAADDSGLPNDRFFAVRPEGSVSTLKIQRTERGDSAVYLCASSVDNSYEQYFGPGTRLTVT.

The chain recombines TRBV28 with TRBJ1-3; possible D gene TRBD1, 5 bases. CDR1 MDHEN and CDR2 SYDVKM come from the germline V gene. This CDR3 contains 18 residues. Trimming took 2 bases from V and 0 from J, leaving 17 bases between them. The CDR3 sequence is CASSLTYNRPSSGNTIYF. In DNA form, the CDR3 reads TGTGCCAGCAGTTTAACGTATAACAGGCCAAGCTCTGGAAACACCATATATTTT.

The chain joins TRBV19 to TRBJ2-1; the match to TRBD2 covers 10 bases. CDR1 LNHDA and CDR2 SQIVND come from the germline V gene (reference sequence). The CDR3 is made up of 14 amino acids. J was trimmed by 7 bases and V by 6 bases; bases with no gene match: 6. As DNA, the CDR3 is TGTGCCAGTAGAATGGGGACTAGCGAAAATGAGCAGTTCTTC. This codes for CASRMGTSENEQFF. The full variable domain, in which reference TRBV19 and TRBJ2-1 provide the parts outside the CDR3, is DGGITQSPKYLFRKEGQNVTLSCEQNLNHDAMYWYRQDPGQGLRLIYYSQIVNDFQKGDIAEGYSVSREKKESFPLTVTSAQKNPTAFYLCASRMGTSENEQFFGPGTRLTVL.

This clone has a handful of counts. The chain links TRBV5-1 to TRBJ2-1; a possible D gene is TRBD2 (6 bases). Germline V gives CDR1 SGHRS, CDR2 YFSETQ. The CDR3 extends over 16 amino acids. Trimming left V 4 bases short and J 6 bases short, with 20 bases between. The CDR3 here is CASSGGGRPSRNEQFF. The CDR3 DNA follows: TGCGCCAGCAGCGGGGGAGGACGGCCCTCGCGCAATGAGCAGTTCTTC.

The rearrangement uses TRBV5-1 and TRBJ1-2; 9 bases map to TRBD1. The CDR3 extends over 16 amino acids. CDR1 is SGHRS, CDR2 YFSETQ, per germline. The trim removed 2 bases at V and 8 bases at J, leaving 13 bases unmatched. CDR3 sequence (DNA): TGCGCCAGCAGCTTCCTCCGACAGGGGGTAGGAGAAGGCTACACCTTC. It translates to CASSFLRQGVGEGYTF. Full variable domain (missing parts from reference TRBV5-1 and TRBJ1-2): KAGVTQTPRYLIKTRGQQVTLSCSPISGHRSVSWYQQTPGQGLQFLFEYFSETQRNKGNFPGRFSGRQFSNSRSEMNVSTLELGDSALYLCASSFLRQGVGEGYTFGSGTRLTVV.

In regard to this clone: This specimen includes other DNA sequences encoding the same CDR3. The chain links TRBV9 to TRBJ1-3, with 7 bases identical to TRBD1. The CDR3 length is 14 residues. Germline-derived CDR1 and CDR2 are SGDLS and YYNGEE. V gave up 3 bases and J gave up 0 bases; unmatched junction bases: 0. The CDR3 DNA follows: TGTGCCAGCAGCGGACAGGGCTCTGGAAACACCATATATTTT. It yields the protein CASSGQGSGNTIYF.

This chain joins TRBV4-1 and TRBJ1-4, with D unresolved. CDR1 is MGHRA, CDR2 YSYEKL, per germline. V lost 3 bases and J lost 6, with 11 bases in between. This CDR3 has 14 residues. Written as DNA, the CDR3 is TGCGCCAGCAGCCAGCCGGGGAAGGATGAAAAACTGTTTTTT. Translating gives CASSQPGKDEKLFF.

The gene calls are TRBV29-1 and TRBJ2-5; 9 bases agree with TRBD2. This CDR3 region has 18 residues. Germline trimming cut 4 bases from V and 4 bases from J; bases unmatched to any gene: 19. CDR1 is SQVTM and CDR2 is ANQGSEA in the germline V gene. Written as DNA, the CDR3 is TGCAGCGTTGCGGTAGCGGGAGCCTCCGAGGTTTTTGGAGAGACCCAGTACTTC. Translated, it gives CSVAVAGASEVFGETQYF. The variable domain in full, with the rest retrieved from reference TRBV29-1 and TRBJ2-5, is SAVISQKPSRDICQRGTSLTIQCQVDSQVTMMFWYRQQPGQSLTLIATANQGSEATYESGFVIDKFPISRPNLTFSTLTVSNMSPEDSSIYLCSVAVAGASEVFGETQYFGPGTRLLVL.

This chain joins TRBV9 and TRBJ1-2, with 7 positions matching TRBD1. V lost 0 bases and J lost 4; bases outside the gene matches: 9. Germline-derived CDR1 and CDR2 are SGDLS and YYNGEE. This CDR3 is built from 16 residues. CDR3 sequence reads: CASSVVGSGTVYGYTF. In nucleotides, the CDR3 is TGTGCCAGCAGCGTAGTTGGGAGTGGGACAGTCTATGGCTACACCTTC.

This chain uses TRBV29-1 with TRBJ2-3; D gene ambiguous. The V gene lost 4 bases and the J gene lost 8 bases, with 28 bases spanning the gap. Germline CDR1 SQVTM, CDR2 ANQGSEA. CDR3 length: 17 residues. This CDR3 is CSVARGSHAYLTGTQYF. The CDR3, as DNA: TGCAGCGTTGCGCGTGGGTCACATGCCTACTTGACGGGTACGCAGTATTTT.

This chain joins TRBV27 and TRBJ2-7, with a possible D match to TRBD1 (6 bases). This CDR3 spans 15 amino acids. The germline CDR1 and CDR2 sequences are MNHEY and SMNVEV (reference sequence). Trimming took 8 bases from V and 1 from J, leaving 18 bases between them. The CDR3 is CASRSSGTNSYEQYF. The CDR3, as DNA: TGTGCCAGCCGCTCATCCGGGACAAATTCCTACGAGCAGTACTTC.

CDR3 sequence (DNA): TGTGCCAGCAGCTTGGGACTCAACCAAGAGACCCAGTACTTC. This encodes CASSLGLNQETQYF. The V gene is TRBV5-4, the J gene TRBJ2-5; D is unresolved. CDR1 SGHNT and CDR2 YYREEE come from the germline V gene (reference sequence). V dropped 0 bases and J dropped 0 bases, with 6 bases sitting between them. This CDR3 comprises 14 residues.

The DNA of the CDR3 is TGTGCCATCAGTGGGGTTAGCGGGATCTACGAGCAGTACTTC. Protein sequence: CAISGVSGIYEQYF. This chain uses TRBV10-3 with TRBJ2-7, with 8 bases matching TRBD2. J lost 3 bases, V lost 4 bases, and 5 bases had no gene match. Germline V gives CDR1 ENHRY, CDR2 SYGVKD. CDR3 size: 14 residues.

CDR3 protein: CASSQVAGRGVGSVNEQFF. The CDR3 bases are TGTGCCAGCAGCCAAGTGGCGGGGCGCGGAGTAGGGAGTGTGAATGAGCAGTTCTTC. The chain links TRBV3-1 (or the pseudogene TRBV3-2) to TRBJ2-1, with D possibly TRBD2 on 6 matching bases. Per the germline V gene, CDR1 is LGHDT and CDR2 is YNNKEL (reference sequence). Trimming took 1 base from V and 7 from J, leaving 26 bases between them. The CDR3 consists of 19 residues.

The chain employs TRBV5-1 and TRBJ2-3; the match to TRBD2 covers 11 bases. Trimming took 6 bases from V and 9 from J; bases not matched to a gene: 3. CDR1 is SGHRS and CDR2 is YFSETQ in the germline V gene. The CDR3 has 12 amino acids. As DNA, the CDR3 is TGCGCCAGCACACTAGCGGGAGACACGCAGTATTTT. Its translation is CASTLAGDTQYF.